The 22 T cell receptor beta chains listed next were all sequenced from one sample in a study of identical twins. Each CDR3 protein is one row after TCRdb ran MiXCR on the 5' RACE reads. Counted here are a few hundred thousand distinct CDR3 sequences, more than 13% occurring once; the ten biggest clones make up approximately 0.98%. These same records also appear under a second study, on yellow fever vaccine responses in identical twins.

Sequenced input: CD4+ T cells sorted from blood. The receptors here all came from a woman under 30 in good health.

The chain joins TRBV28 to TRBJ1-1; D remains unclear. The CDR3 has 12 residues. The V and J ends lost 4 bases and 7 bases respectively, with 10 bases between them. CDR1 and CDR2 (germline): MDHEN, SYDVKM. CDR3 sequence reads: CASSSLPGEAFF. DNA for the CDR3: TGTGCCAGCAGTTCTCTCCCGGGTGAAGCTTTCTTT.

This clonotype has only a few counts. The genes are TRBV21-1 and TRBJ2-7; TRBD2 is the table's D call, not checked against the DNA. TRBV21-1 is recorded as a pseudogene. The CDR3 runs to 15 residues. CDR3 in amino acids: CASSKKAHECYEQYF. The CDR3 coding sequence is TGTGCCAGCAGCAAAAAGGCCCATGAATGCTACGAGCAGTACTTC.

This clonotype was picked up a small number of times. The chain is built from TRBV20-1 and TRBJ2-2; the match to TRBD2 covers 7 bases. J lost 1 base, V lost 3 bases, and 2 bases had no gene match. CDR1 is DFQATT, CDR2 SNEGSKA, per germline (reference sequence). The length of the CDR3 is 14 residues. In DNA form, the CDR3 reads TGCAGTGCTAGGCAGCGGGGGAACACCGGGGAGCTGTTTTTT. It codes for CSARQRGNTGELFF.

The CDR3 DNA reads TGCAGTGCTAGACAAAGCTTATGGACTGAGCAGTTCTTC. Amino acids: CSARQSLWTEQFF. The chain links TRBV20-1 to TRBJ2-1; D remains unclear. From germline, CDR1 is DFQATT and CDR2 SNEGSKA (reference sequence). V lost 2 bases and J 9 bases, leaving 14 bases between the germline ends. The CDR3 consists of 13 residues.

This clonotype was counted at least ten times. V gene TRBV12-3 or TRBV12-4 combines with J gene TRBJ2-7, with D tentatively TRBD1 (6 bases). The CDR3 loop spans 14 amino acids. V lost 6 bases, J lost 3 bases, and 15 bases lay in between. Here the CDR3 DNA reads TGTGCCAGCAGCCTCCGGGACACGGACTACGAGCAGTACTTC. Encoded protein: CASSLRDTDYEQYF.

The rearrangement joins TRBV20-1 to TRBJ2-3, with D tentatively TRBD1 or TRBD2 (6 bases each). Trimming took 6 bases from V and 1 from J, leaving 23 bases between them. Germline V lookup: CDR1 DFQATT, CDR2 SNEGSKA (reference sequence). CDR3 length equals 17 residues. For the CDR3, the DNA is TGCAGTGCCCTTCGCGAGGGGGGCGGAGGGGGCACAGATACGCAGTATTTT. Translating it yields CSALREGGGGGTDTQYF.

This clonotype was observed a single time. This chain joins TRBV6-1 and TRBJ2-1, with D tentatively TRBD2 (7 bases). Trimming pared 8 bases from V and 6 bases from J, leaving 20 bases between. CDR1 and CDR2 from the germline V gene are MNHNS and SASEGT. This CDR3 comprises 15 residues. The CDR3: CASWEGVAKGNEQFF. As DNA, the CDR3 is TGTGCCAGCTGGGAGGGGGTGGCCAAAGGCAATGAGCAGTTCTTC.

This chain uses TRBV7-2 with TRBJ2-2; D gene ambiguous. V was pared by 1 base and J by 1 base, with 7 bases between. From germline, CDR1 is SGHTA and CDR2 FQGNSA. The CDR3 is 15 amino acids. CDR3 protein: CASSLGLGNTGELFF. In nucleotides, the CDR3 is TGTGCCAGCAGCTTAGGTCTGGGGAACACCGGGGAGCTGTTTTTT.

This clonotype has just a few counts. The J gene is TRBJ2-7, the V gene TRBV20-1, with TRBD1 as a possible D gene (5 bases). Germline assignment: CDR1 DFQATT and CDR2 SNEGSKA (reference sequence). Deletions cut 3 bases from V and 1 base from J, with 10 bases between. The CDR3 spans 13 residues. CDR3 nucleotide sequence: TGCAGTGCTAGGATTGACAGTTCCTACGAGCAGTACTTC. Protein product: CSARIDSSYEQYF.

This clonotype was found many times. The J gene is TRBJ2-7, the V gene TRBV7-2, with D perhaps TRBD2 (7 bases). V dropped 3 bases and J dropped 3 bases, with 18 bases sitting between them. Germline loops: CDR1 SGHTA, CDR2 FQGNSA. The CDR3 has 16 amino acids. CDR3 coding DNA: TGTGCCAGCAGCTTCGGACAGACAGCGGGAATCTACGAGCAGTACTTC. Protein sequence: CASSFGQTAGIYEQYF.

This chain links TRBV7-3 with TRBJ2-1; 11 bases match TRBD2. The CDR3 covers 15 residues. The V segment lost 3 bases and the J segment 10 bases; nucleotides outside the gene matches: 8. Germline V gene sequence: CDR1 SGHTA, CDR2 FQGTGA. The CDR3 here is CASSLDSGGAQEQFF. In DNA form, the CDR3 reads TGTGCCAGCAGCTTGGATAGCGGGGGGGCCCAAGAGCAGTTCTTC.

This clonotype turned up a few times. The V call is TRBV10-3, the J call TRBJ2-1; D ambiguous. The V gene lost 0 bases and the J gene lost 5 bases, with 8 bases spanning the gap. CDR1 is ENHRY and CDR2 is SYGVKD in the germline V gene. This CDR3 has 14 residues. The CDR3 DNA is TGTGCCATCAGTGAGTCGGGCACAAACAATGAGCAGTTCTTC. Translated: CAISESGTNNEQFF.

The chain carries TRBV7-2 and TRBJ2-2; maybe TRBD1 (6 bases). The CDR3 sequence is 16 residues long. V was cut by 0 bases and J by 1 base, with 9 bases left in between. Germline-derived CDR1 and CDR2 are SGHTA and FQGNSA. This chain's CDR3 is CASSLAGTKNTGELFF. Here the CDR3 DNA reads TGTGCCAGCAGCTTAGCTGGGACAAAGAACACCGGGGAGCTGTTTTTT.

The sample holds many counts of this clonotype. The V and J genes are TRBV7-9 and TRBJ2-1; the D is unclear. This CDR3 is built from 14 residues. Trimming cost V 1 base and J 6 bases, with 10 bases left between them. The germline CDR1 and CDR2 sequences are SEHNR and FQNEAQ (reference sequence). The CDR3 DNA reads TGTGCCAGCAGCTTAGAAGGGTGGAGCAATGAGCAGTTCTTC. Its translation: CASSLEGWSNEQFF. The variable domain in full, completed from reference TRBV7-9 and TRBJ2-1, reads DTGVSQNPRHKITKRGQNVTFRCDPISEHNRLYWYRQTLGQGPEFLTYFQNEAQLEKSRLLSDRFSAERPKGSFSTLEIQRTEQGDSAMYLCASSLEGWSNEQFFGPGTRLTVL.

This clonotype appeared a few times. A read error may produce the germline difference seen at one junction end. This chain connects TRBV7-9 to TRBJ2-1; 11 nucleotides agree with TRBD2. The CDR3 is 13 amino acids. The germline gives CDR1 SEHNR, CDR2 FQNEAQ (reference sequence). The CDR3 loop is CASSLELAGGLHF. The CDR3 DNA follows: TGTGCCAGCAGCTTAGAGCTAGCGGGAGGACTTCACTTC.

The J gene is TRBJ2-1, the V gene TRBV18; D possibly matches TRBD1 or TRBD2 (5 bases each). The CDR3 is made up of 16 amino acids. Trimming cost V 3 bases and J 4 bases, with 16 bases left between them. Germline-derived CDR1 and CDR2 are KGHSH and LQKENI. The CDR3 DNA follows: TGTGCCAGCTCACCCTCTTCCGGGACGGGGTACAATGAGCAGTTCTTC. Amino acids: CASSPSSGTGYNEQFF.

This clonotype was found a few times. The chain couples TRBV20-1 to TRBJ2-2; 9 nucleotides line up with TRBD2. Germline assignment: CDR1 DFQATT and CDR2 SNEGSKA (reference sequence). V shed 5 bases and J 6 bases; nucleotides not matched to a gene: 7. This CDR3 has 14 amino acids. DNA for the CDR3: TGCAGTGCTGAAGCGGGGGGACGATCCGGGGAGCTGTTTTTT. This encodes CSAEAGGRSGELFF.

This clonotype was found a few times. J is TRBJ2-7 and V is TRBV12-3 or TRBV12-4, with 8 positions matching TRBD2. The CDR3 extends over 15 amino acids. V trimming: 6 bases; J trimming: 2 bases; junction bases outside the gene matches: 9. CDR3 bases: TGTGCCAGCAGACGTAGCGGGACCCCGACCTACGAGCAGTACTTC. Translated, it gives CASRRSGTPTYEQYF.

This clonotype was seen a few times. The V and J genes are TRBV21-1 and TRBJ2-1; the table's D gene call, TRBD2, was not cross checked with the DNA. TRBV21-1 is termed a pseudogene. The CDR3 contains 18 residues. The CDR3 DNA sequence: TGTGCCAGCAGCAAATGGTCAAGAGCGGGAGGACAAAAGGGGGAGCAGTTCTTC. Translating it yields CASSKWSRAGGQKGEQFF.

The gene calls are TRBV4-3 and TRBJ2-3, with D perhaps matching TRBD1 or TRBD2 (6 bases each). The CDR3 length is 16 residues. Germline-derived CDR1 and CDR2 are LGHNA and YSLEER. V was clipped by 1 base and J by 1 base, with 12 bases between them. CDR3 in DNA: TGCGCCAGCAGCCAAGGGGGGGCTAGCGGCACAGATACGCAGTATTTT. Encoded protein: CASSQGGASGTDTQYF.

This clonotype was observed a handful of times. V gene TRBV28 combines with J gene TRBJ2-1; D may be TRBD1 (5 bases). V shed 2 bases and J shed 12 bases, with 17 bases lying between them. This CDR3 region has 14 residues. The germline gives CDR1 MDHEN, CDR2 SYDVKM. CDR3: CASSLGQGIKMQFF. The CDR3 region has the DNA TGTGCCAGCAGTTTAGGTCAGGGCATCAAAATGCAGTTCTTC.

This clonotype was counted at least ten times. The chain employs TRBV20-1 and TRBJ2-3; a weak D match, TRBD1 (5 bases). There are 11 residues in the CDR3. The germline V and J ends were trimmed by 7 bases and 2 bases, with 7 bases remaining between them. The germline gives CDR1 DFQATT, CDR2 SNEGSKA (reference sequence). The CDR3 DNA follows: TGCAGTGTGGACAACACAGATACGCAGTATTTT. Amino acid sequence: CSVDNTDTQYF.